This TCR beta chain was captured in a study of blood T cell repertoires in COVID-19. Overall study: COVID-19 samples collected from the United States, Italy and Spain covered acute and convalescent phases. Sources were T cells, B-cell-depleted T cells, or PBMCs; the material itself was cDNA or gDNA.

The CDR3 length is 13 residues. Germline V gene sequence: CDR1 DFQATT, CDR2 SNEGSKA (reference sequence). V gave up 3 bases and J gave up 4 bases, with 11 bases separating them. Original methodology: The assay estimated nucleated cells by amplifying reference gene primers. Generated by immunoSEQ multiplex PCR, the TCRdb table keeps only in-frame clones and is missing some. V and J calls plus clone size are reproduced from that table; the DNA served to infer D and trimming. In the table there are under 350,000 clones, around 89% of which are singletons. The chain joins TRBV20-1 to TRBJ2-3; D possibly corresponds to TRBD2 (5 bases). Specimen: peripheral blood. The clonotype comes from a man between 35 and 55 years old with acute or convalescent COVID-19. The CDR3 DNA sequence: TGCAGTGCTAGTATACTAGGTTCAGATACGCAGTATTTT. Protein sequence: CSASILGSDTQYF.